The rows below give T cell receptor beta chains drawn from one sample of a study of human T cells and chemical hapten exposure. TCRdb recomputed calls from the RACE reads with MiXCR, one row per CDR3 protein. The table shows about 42,000 distinct CDR3 sequences, with around 9% occurring only once. The sequencing used whole blood, collected in connection with sensitization to the hapten diphenylcyclopropenone (DPC). The receptors stem from a middle-aged woman with alopecia areata. Some clones in this sample may be carry-over from other donors' samples. Each CDR3 is given with its conserved first and last residue. Each record gives: CDR3 length, V gene, J gene, D gene, clone size, CDR3 DNA, CDR3 protein. D genes are given only for firm matches. Where a row states a size, it is once, few, many or the class of an expanded clone; other rows omit it.

14	TRBV5-1	TRBJ1-4	TRBD1	many	TGCGCCAGCAGCAGGACAGGGTTAGAGGAAAAACTGTTTTTT	CASSRTGLEEKLFF
12	TRBV6-2/TRBV6-3	TRBJ2-1	TRBD2	many	TGTGCCAGCACCCGCGGGGGTAATGAGCAGTTCTTC	CASTRGGNEQFF
15	TRBV5-1	TRBJ2-7	NA	many	TGCGCCAGCAGCTTGGCCCTTGGGGCCTCCTACGAGCAGTACTTC	CASSLALGASYEQYF
15	TRBV5-4	TRBJ1-1	TRBD1	many	TGTGTCAGCAGCCTAGAGACAGGGCGGAACACTGAAGCTATCTTT	CVSSLETGRNTEAIF
16	TRBV7-8	TRBJ1-3	TRBD1	many	TGTGCCAGCAGCTTAGGGACAGGGAGCTCTGGAAACACCATATATTTT	CASSLGTGSSGNTIYF
12	TRBV30	TRBJ2-7	NA	many	TGTGCCTGGAGAGTCGCCTCCTACGAGCAGTACTTC	CAWRVASYEQYF
13	TRBV9	TRBJ2-5	NA	NA	TGTGCCAGCAGCTCCGACAGCGAAGAGACCCAGTACTTC	CASSSDSEETQYF
12	TRBV5-1	TRBJ1-1	NA	many	TGCGCCAGCAGCCGGGACACCTCTGAAGCTTTCTTT	CASSRDTSEAFF
15	TRBV3-1	TRBJ2-2	NA	many	TGTGCCAGCAGCCAAGGGCGGGTCCACACCGGGGAGCTGTTTTTT	CASSQGRVHTGELFF
13	TRBV7-9	TRBJ1-1	TRBD1	NA	TGTGCCAGCAGCGTAAGGACAGGAGCTGAAGCTTTCTTT	CASSVRTGAEAFF
16	TRBV5-5	TRBJ2-3	TRBD1	few	TGTGCCAGCAGCCCTAAATGGGACAGCCTCACAGATACGCAGTATTTT	CASSPKWDSLTDTQYF
13	TRBV7-2	TRBJ2-1	NA	few	TGTGCCGGCAGCTCACTTGGGTACAATGAGCAGTTCTTC	CAGSSLGYNEQFF
16	TRBV7-6	TRBJ2-2	TRBD2	many	TGTGCCAGCAGCTCTAGCGGGGGGGCCAGGACCGGGGAGCTGTTTTTT	CASSSSGGARTGELFF
17	TRBV4-1	TRBJ2-3	TRBD2	many	TGCGCCAGCAGCCAAGGCCAAGCGGGGGGACTCACAGATACGCAGTATTTT	CASSQGQAGGLTDTQYF
14	TRBV15	TRBJ2-3	NA	many	TGTGCCACCAGCAGAGATACCCAAACAGATACGCAGTATTTT	CATSRDTQTDTQYF
14	TRBV10-3	TRBJ2-3	NA	many	TGTGCCATCAGTGCCGGCAGGGAAACAGATACGCAGTATTTT	CAISAGRETDTQYF
18	TRBV9	TRBJ2-1	TRBD2	many	TGTGCCAGCAGCGTAGTTAGCGGGGTCGTCAGCTCCTACAATGAGCAGTTCTTC	CASSVVSGVVSSYNEQFF
14	TRBV28	TRBJ2-3	NA	many	TGTGCCAGCAGCTCACCAGGGGTCACAGATACGCAGTATTTT	CASSSPGVTDTQYF
15	TRBV5-1	TRBJ2-7	NA	NA	TGCGCCAGCAGCTTAACCAGTCGTTCAACCTACGAGCAGTACTTC	CASSLTSRSTYEQYF
13	TRBV6-6	TRBJ2-7	NA	many	TGTGCCAGCAGTTACGGGGGACCCTACGAGCAGTACTTC	CASSYGGPYEQYF
16	TRBV5-5	TRBJ2-1	TRBD2	many	TGTGCCAGCAGCTTGGCCCCAGCGGGGGGGGTCAATGAGCAGTTCTTC	CASSLAPAGGVNEQFF
15	TRBV6-6	TRBJ2-5	TRBD1	NA	TGTGCCAGCAGTTATCCCGGGACAGGAGTAGAGACCCAGTACTTC	CASSYPGTGVETQYF
14	TRBV29-1	TRBJ1-2	NA	many	TGCAGCGTTGAACTCCGAGGGCAGGGCTATGGCTACACCTTC	CSVELRGQGYGYTF
15	TRBV6-4	TRBJ2-3	NA	many	TGTGCCAGCAGCAGGGATACGATGAGCACAGATACGCAGTATTTT	CASSRDTMSTDTQYF
13	TRBV30	TRBJ2-3	NA	few	TGTGCCTGGAGTGTAATAAGCACAGATACGCAGTATTTT	CAWSVISTDTQYF
17	TRBV7-2	TRBJ2-5	NA	many	TGTGCCAGCAGCTTGGAGGGACACCCGCTAACCCAAGAGACCCAGTACTTC	CASSLEGHPLTQETQYF
15	TRBV19	TRBJ1-1	NA	few	TGTGCCAGTACTGGCAGGGGTATGACTCACACTGAAGCTTTCTTT	CASTGRGMTHTEAFF
13	TRBV2	TRBJ1-1	NA	many	TGTGCCAGCAGTAAACAGGAAAACACTGAAGCTTTCTTT	CASSKQENTEAFF
13	TRBV30	TRBJ1-2	TRBD1	many	TGTGCCTGGAGGGGACAGGGGGCAAATGGCTACACCTTC	CAWRGQGANGYTF
12	TRBV6-2/TRBV6-3	TRBJ2-7	TRBD1	many	TGTGCCAGCAGTAGACAGGGTCAGAAGCAGTACTTC	CASSRQGQKQYF
17	TRBV12-3/TRBV12-4	TRBJ1-5	TRBD1	many	TGTGCCAGCAGCACGGGACAGGGGGTAGGGTATAATCAGCCCCAGCATTTT	CASSTGQGVGYNQPQHF
16	TRBV13	TRBJ2-6	TRBD1	many	TGTGCCAGCAGTCGTAGACAGGGCTCTGGGGCCAACGTCCTGACTTTC	CASSRRQGSGANVLTF
13	TRBV28	TRBJ1-1	NA	many	TGTGCCAGCAGTTTGCGGCAGGGCGTTGAAGCTTTCTTT	CASSLRQGVEAFF
14	TRBV19	TRBJ2-3	NA	many	TGTGCCAGTAGTACAAGGGACGCCGCAGATACGCAGTATTTT	CASSTRDAADTQYF
16	TRBV12-3/TRBV12-4	TRBJ1-5	TRBD1	many	TGTGCCAGCAGTTTAGGGGGCAGGGGGCGAACTCAGCCCCAGCATTTT	CASSLGGRGRTQPQHF
17	TRBV4-2	TRBJ2-4	NA	many	TGTGCCAGCAGCCAGACCGACGGTTCCCTAGCCAAAAACATTCAGTACTTC	CASSQTDGSLAKNIQYF
17	TRBV2	TRBJ1-1	NA	many	TGTGCCAGCAGTGAAAGAGGGGCTTGGGGGACGCATTATGAAGCTTTCTTT	CASSERGAWGTHYEAFF
19	TRBV3-2	TRBJ1-5	NA	many	TGTGCCAGCAGCACGCCCCAGGACAGGGGCAGATATGGCAATCAGCCCCAGCATTTT	CASSTPQDRGRYGNQPQHF
16	TRBV18	TRBJ2-2	NA	many	TGTGCCAGCTCACAATCCCCGGGGGGCCGCACCGGGGAGCTGTTTTTT	CASSQSPGGRTGELFF
12	TRBV12-5	TRBJ1-2	NA	NA	TGTGCTAGTGGTTCATTCTCGGATGGCTACACCTTC	CASGSFSDGYTF
15	TRBV4-1	TRBJ2-7	NA	NA	TGCGCCAGCAGCCCCGGGTATGGTTTGGATCACGAGCAGTACTTC	CASSPGYGLDHEQYF
14	TRBV7-9	TRBJ1-1	TRBD1	many	TGTGCCAGCACTGGACAGGGAGAGAGGATTGAAGCTTTCTTT	CASTGQGERIEAFF
16	TRBV14	TRBJ1-4	TRBD1	many	TGTGCCAGCAGCCAAGATCTTCGACAGGGGGGCGAAAAACTGTTTTTT	CASSQDLRQGGEKLFF
12	TRBV20-1	TRBJ1-2	NA	NA	TGCAGTGCTAGCCGCCAAACCTATGGCTACACCTTC	CSASRQTYGYTF
13	TRBV13	TRBJ2-1	NA	many	TGTGCCAGCAGCTTGGGTCGAGTAATCGAGCAGTTCTTC	CASSLGRVIEQFF
15	TRBV12-3/TRBV12-4	TRBJ2-5	NA	few	TGTGCCAGCAGCGTATCCGGGACGACCGGGGAGACCCAGTACTTC	CASSVSGTTGETQYF
15	TRBV2	TRBJ1-4	NA	many	TGTGCCAGCAGTGAACACAGTGGGGAGAATGAAAAACTGTTTTTT	CASSEHSGENEKLFF
15	TRBV24-1	TRBJ2-7	NA	few	TGTGCCACCAGTGATAGTGGGCGGGGATCCTACGAGCAGTACTTC	CATSDSGRGSYEQYF
14	TRBV3-1	TRBJ2-7	NA	many	TGTGCCAGCAGCCTCCAACCGGGGGCGGATGAGCAGTACTTC	CASSLQPGADEQYF
15	TRBV9	TRBJ2-7	TRBD1	NA	TGTGCCAGCAGCAGGAAGGACAGGGGGCCGTACGAGCAGTACTTC	CASSRKDRGPYEQYF
13	TRBV5-1	TRBJ1-1	NA	NA	TGCGCCAGCGCCGAACAGGGGAACACTGAAGCTTTCTTT	CASAEQGNTEAFF
13	TRBV4-2	TRBJ2-1	NA	few	TGTGCCAGCAGCGCCGGGGGCGGCAATGAGCAGTTCTTC	CASSAGGGNEQFF